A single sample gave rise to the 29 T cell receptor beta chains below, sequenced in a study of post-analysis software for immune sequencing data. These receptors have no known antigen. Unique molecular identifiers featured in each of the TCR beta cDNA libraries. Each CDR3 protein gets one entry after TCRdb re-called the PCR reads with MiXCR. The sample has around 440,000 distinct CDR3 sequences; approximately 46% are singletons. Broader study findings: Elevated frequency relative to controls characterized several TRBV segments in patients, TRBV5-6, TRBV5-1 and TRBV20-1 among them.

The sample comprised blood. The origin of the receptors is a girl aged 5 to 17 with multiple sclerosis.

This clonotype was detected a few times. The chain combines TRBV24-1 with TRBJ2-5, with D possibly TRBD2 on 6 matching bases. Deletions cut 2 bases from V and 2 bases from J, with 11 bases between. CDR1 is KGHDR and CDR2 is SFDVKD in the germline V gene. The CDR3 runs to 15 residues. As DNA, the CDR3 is TGTGCCACCAGTGATTCCCTAGCGTTTCAAGAGACCCAGTACTTC. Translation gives CATSDSLAFQETQYF.

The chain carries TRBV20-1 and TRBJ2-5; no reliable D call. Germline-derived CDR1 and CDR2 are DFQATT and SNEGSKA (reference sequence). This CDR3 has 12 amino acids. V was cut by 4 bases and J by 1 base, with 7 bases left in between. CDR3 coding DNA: TGCAGTGCTAAATCGGGCCAAGAGACCCAGTACTTC. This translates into CSAKSGQETQYF.

CDR3 bases: TGTGCCAGCAGTTACTCGGGCCTGTTCTCTGGAAACACCATATATTTT. This translates into CASSYSGLFSGNTIYF. J is TRBJ1-3 and V is TRBV6-2 or TRBV6-3; D call uncertain. V was clipped by 0 bases and J by 0 bases, with 9 bases between them. The CDR3 totals 16 residues. Germline CDR1 reads MNHEY; CDR2 reads SVGEGT.

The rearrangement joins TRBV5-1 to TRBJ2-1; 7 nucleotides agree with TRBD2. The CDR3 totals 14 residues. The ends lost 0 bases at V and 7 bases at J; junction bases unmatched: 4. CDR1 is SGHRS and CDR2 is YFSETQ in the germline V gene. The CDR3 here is CASSLGGGTNEQFF. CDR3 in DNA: TGCGCCAGCAGCTTGGGGGGAGGGACTAATGAGCAGTTCTTC.

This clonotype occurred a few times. DNA for the CDR3: TGTGCCAGCAGTTTATGGGGCAGGGGGCGCGGCGACACTGAAGCTTTCTTT. Amino acid sequence: CASSLWGRGRGDTEAFF. The chain couples TRBV28 to TRBJ1-1; 8 bases agree with TRBD1. The CDR3 extends over 17 amino acids. Unmatched junction bases numbered 9, after V lost 0 bases and J lost 3 bases. Germline loops: CDR1 MDHEN, CDR2 SYDVKM.

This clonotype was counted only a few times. The CDR3 nucleotides are TGCAGCGTTGAAGAGTGGGACGGAGCCTCATATAAAAAACTGTTTTTT. Protein: CSVEEWDGASYKKLFF. The chain uses TRBV29-1 and TRBJ1-4, with TRBD1 as a possible D gene (5 bases). Germline lookup yields CDR1 SQVTM and CDR2 ANQGSEA. V was shortened by 0 bases and J by 9 bases, with 20 bases between the two germline ends. The CDR3 length is 16 residues.

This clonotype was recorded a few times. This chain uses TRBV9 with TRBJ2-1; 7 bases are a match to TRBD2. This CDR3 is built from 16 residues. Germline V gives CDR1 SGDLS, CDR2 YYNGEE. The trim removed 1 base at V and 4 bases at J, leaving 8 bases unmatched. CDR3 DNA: TGTGCCAGCAGCGTAAAGGCGGGAGCTACTTACAATGAGCAGTTCTTC. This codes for CASSVKAGATYNEQFF.

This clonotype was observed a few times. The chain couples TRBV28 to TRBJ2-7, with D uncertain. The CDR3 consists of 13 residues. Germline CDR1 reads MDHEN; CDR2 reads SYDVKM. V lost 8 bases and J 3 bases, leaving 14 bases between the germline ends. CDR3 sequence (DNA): TGTGCCAGCGTTGAAAACAGAGACTACGAGCAGTACTTC. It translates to CASVENRDYEQYF.

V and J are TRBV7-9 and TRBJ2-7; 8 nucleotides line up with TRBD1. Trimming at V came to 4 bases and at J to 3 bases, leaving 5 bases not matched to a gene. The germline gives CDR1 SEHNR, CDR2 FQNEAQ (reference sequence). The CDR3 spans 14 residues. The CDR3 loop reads CASSSPGQDYEQYF. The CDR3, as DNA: TGTGCCAGCAGCTCGCCGGGACAGGACTACGAGCAGTACTTC.

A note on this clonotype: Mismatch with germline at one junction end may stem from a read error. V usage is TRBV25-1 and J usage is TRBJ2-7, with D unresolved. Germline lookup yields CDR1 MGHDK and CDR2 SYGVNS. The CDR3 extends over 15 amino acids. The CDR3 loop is CANSELSGKSYEQYF. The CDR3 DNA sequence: TGTGCCAACAGTGAATTGAGTGGGAAGTCCTACGAGCAGTACTTC.

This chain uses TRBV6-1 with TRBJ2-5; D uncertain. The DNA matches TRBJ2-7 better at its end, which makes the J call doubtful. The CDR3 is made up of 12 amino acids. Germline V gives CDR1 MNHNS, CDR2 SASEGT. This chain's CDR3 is CASSGSRFEQYF. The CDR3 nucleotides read TGTGCCAGCAGTGGAAGTCGGTTCGAGCAGTACTTC.

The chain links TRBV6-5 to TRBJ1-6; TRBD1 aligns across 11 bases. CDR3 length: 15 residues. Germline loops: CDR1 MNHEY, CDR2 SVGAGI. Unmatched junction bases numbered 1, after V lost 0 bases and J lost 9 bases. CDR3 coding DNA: TGTGCCAGCAGTTACTCAGGGACAGGGGGTTCACCCCTCCACTTT. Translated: CASSYSGTGGSPLHF.

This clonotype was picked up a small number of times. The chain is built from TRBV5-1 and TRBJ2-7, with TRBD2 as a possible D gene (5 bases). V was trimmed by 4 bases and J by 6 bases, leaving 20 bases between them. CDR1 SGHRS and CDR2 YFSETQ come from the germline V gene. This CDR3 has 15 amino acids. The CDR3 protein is CASSPGGPSTSEQYF. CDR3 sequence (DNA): TGCGCCAGCAGCCCTGGCGGGCCCTCTACTTCCGAGCAGTACTTC.

The CDR3 coding sequence is TGTGCCAGCAGTGCGACTAGTCGTCAAGATACGCAGTATTTT. Its protein is CASSATSRQDTQYF. V gene TRBV2 combines with J gene TRBJ2-3; D perhaps matches TRBD2 (6 bases). There are 14 residues in the CDR3. Germline loops: CDR1 SNHLY, CDR2 FYNNEI. Trimming left V 4 bases short and J 5 bases short, with 13 bases between.

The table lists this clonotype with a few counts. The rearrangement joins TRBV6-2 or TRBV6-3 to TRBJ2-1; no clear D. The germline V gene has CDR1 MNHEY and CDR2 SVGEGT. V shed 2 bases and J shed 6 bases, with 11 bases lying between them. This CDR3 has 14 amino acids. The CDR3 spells CASSYRGTLNEQFF. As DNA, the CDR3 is TGTGCCAGCAGTTACCGCGGTACCCTCAATGAGCAGTTCTTC.

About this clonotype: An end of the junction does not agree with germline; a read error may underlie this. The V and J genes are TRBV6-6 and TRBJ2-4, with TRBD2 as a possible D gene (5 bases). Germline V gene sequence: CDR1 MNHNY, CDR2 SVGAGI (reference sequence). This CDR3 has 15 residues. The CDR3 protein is CASTTGRLAKNIQYF. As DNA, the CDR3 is TGTGCCAGCACCACGGGGAGATTAGCCAAGAACATTCAGTACTTC.

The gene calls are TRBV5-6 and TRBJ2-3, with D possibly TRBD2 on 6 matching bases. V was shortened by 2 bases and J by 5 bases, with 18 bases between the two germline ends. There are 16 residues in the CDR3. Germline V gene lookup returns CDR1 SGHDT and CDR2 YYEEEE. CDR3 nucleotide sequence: TGTGCCAGCAGCTTCTCAGCGGGTGTGAGGGAAGATACGCAGTATTTT. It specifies CASSFSAGVREDTQYF.

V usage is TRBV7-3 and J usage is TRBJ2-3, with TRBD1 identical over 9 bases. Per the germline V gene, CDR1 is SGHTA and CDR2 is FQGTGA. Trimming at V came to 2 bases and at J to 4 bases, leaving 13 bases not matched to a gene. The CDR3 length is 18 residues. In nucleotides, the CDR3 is TGTGCCAGCAGCTTATCCCCCGGGACAGGGTGGATGGCAGATACGCAGTATTTT. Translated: CASSLSPGTGWMADTQYF.

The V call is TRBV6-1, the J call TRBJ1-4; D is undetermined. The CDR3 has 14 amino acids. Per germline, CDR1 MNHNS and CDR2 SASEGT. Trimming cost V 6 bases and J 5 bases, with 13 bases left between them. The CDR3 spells CASRLGPSNEKLFF. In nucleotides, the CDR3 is TGTGCCAGCAGACTCGGACCGTCGAATGAAAAACTGTTTTTT.

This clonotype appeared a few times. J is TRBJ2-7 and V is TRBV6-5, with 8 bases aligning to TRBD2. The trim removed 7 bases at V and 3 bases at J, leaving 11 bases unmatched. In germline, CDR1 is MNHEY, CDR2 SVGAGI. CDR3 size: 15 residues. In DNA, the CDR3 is TGTGCCAGCAACAGAGCCAGCGGGAGAGTCTACGAGCAGTACTTC. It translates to CASNRASGRVYEQYF.

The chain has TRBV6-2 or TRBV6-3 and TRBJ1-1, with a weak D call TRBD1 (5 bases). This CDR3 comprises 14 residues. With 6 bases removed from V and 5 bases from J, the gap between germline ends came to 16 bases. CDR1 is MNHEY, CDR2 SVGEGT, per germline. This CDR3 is CASRQRTGDTEAFF. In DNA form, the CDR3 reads TGTGCCAGCAGGCAACGGACGGGGGATACTGAAGCTTTCTTT.

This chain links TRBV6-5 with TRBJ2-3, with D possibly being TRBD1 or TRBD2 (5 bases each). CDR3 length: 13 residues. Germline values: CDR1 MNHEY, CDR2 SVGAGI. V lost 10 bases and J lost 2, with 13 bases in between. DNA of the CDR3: TGTGCCATCCGGGACCAAAACACAGATACGCAGTATTTT. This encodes CAIRDQNTDTQYF.

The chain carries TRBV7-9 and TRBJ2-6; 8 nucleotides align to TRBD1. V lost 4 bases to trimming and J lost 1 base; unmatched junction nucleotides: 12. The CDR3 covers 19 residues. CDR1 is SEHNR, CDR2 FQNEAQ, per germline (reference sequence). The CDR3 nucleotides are TGTGCCAGCAGCTCCCTACGGGGACAGGTTCTTTCTGGGGCCAACGTCCTGACTTTC. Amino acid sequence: CASSSLRGQVLSGANVLTF.

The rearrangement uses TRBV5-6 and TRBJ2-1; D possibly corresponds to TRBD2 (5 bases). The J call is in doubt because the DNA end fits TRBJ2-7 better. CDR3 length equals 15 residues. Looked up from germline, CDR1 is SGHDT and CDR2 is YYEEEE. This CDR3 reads CASSQDSSSYNEQYF. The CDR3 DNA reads TGTGCCAGCAGCCAGGACTCAAGCTCCTACAATGAGCAGTACTTC.

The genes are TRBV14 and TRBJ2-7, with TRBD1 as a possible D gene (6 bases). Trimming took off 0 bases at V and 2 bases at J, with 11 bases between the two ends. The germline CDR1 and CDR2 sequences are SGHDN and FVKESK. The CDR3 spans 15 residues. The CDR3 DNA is TGTGCCAGCAGCCAAGAGGTGACAGGCCCCTACGAGCAGTACTTC. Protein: CASSQEVTGPYEQYF.

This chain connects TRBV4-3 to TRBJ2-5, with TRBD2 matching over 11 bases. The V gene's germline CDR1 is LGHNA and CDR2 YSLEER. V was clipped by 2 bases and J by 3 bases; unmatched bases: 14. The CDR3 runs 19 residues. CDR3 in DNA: TGCGCCAGCAGCCAATCCCCGGAGATCGGGACTAGCGGAAAAGAGACCCAGTACTTC. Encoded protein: CASSQSPEIGTSGKETQYF.

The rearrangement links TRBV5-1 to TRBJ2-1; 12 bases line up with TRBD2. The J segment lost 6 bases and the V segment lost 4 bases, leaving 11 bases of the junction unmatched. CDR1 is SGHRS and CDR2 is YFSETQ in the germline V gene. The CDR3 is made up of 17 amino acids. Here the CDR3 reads CASSTPSGLAGSNEQFF. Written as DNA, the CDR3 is TGCGCCAGCAGCACCCCTTCAGGACTAGCGGGATCCAATGAGCAGTTCTTC.

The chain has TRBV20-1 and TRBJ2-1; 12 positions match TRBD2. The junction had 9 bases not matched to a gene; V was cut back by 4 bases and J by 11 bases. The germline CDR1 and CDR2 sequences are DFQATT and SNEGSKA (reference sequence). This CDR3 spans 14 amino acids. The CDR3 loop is CSAKTSGRPRQQFF. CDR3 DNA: TGCAGTGCTAAAACTAGCGGGAGGCCGCGCCAGCAGTTCTTC.

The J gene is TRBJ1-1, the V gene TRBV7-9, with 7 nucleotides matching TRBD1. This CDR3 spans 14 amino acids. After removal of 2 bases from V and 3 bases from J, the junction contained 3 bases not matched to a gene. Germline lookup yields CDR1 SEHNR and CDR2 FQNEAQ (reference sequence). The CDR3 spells CASSLPGGYTEAFF. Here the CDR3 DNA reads TGTGCCAGCAGCTTACCAGGGGGGTACACTGAAGCTTTCTTT.